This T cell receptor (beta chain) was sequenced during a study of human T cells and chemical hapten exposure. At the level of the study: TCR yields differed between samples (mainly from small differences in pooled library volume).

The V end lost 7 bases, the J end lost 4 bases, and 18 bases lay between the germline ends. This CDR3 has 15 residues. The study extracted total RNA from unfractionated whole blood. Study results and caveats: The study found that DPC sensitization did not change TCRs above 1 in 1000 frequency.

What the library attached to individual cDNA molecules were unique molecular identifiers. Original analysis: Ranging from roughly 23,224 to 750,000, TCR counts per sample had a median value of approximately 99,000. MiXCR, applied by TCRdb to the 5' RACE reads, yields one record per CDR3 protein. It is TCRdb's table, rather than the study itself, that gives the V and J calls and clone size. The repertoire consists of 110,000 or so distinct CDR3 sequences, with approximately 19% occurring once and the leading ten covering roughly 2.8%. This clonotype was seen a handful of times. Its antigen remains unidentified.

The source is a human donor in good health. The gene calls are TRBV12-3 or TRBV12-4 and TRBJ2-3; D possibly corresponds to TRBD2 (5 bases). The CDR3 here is CASTPKGGPPDTQYF. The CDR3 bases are TGTGCCAGCACGCCCAAGGGCGGGCCCCCAGATACGCAGTATTTT.